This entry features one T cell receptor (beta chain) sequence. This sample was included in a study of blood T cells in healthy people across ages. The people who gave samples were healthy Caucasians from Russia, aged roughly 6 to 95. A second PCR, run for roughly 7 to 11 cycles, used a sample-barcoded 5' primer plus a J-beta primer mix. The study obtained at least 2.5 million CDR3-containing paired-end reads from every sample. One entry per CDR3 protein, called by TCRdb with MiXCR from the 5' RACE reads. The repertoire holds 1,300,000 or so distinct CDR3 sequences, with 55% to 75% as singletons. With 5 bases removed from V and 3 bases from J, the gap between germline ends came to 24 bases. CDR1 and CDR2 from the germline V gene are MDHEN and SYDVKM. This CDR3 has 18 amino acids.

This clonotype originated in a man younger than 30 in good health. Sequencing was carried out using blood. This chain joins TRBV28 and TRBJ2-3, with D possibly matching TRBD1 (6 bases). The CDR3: CASSRQVPVHFTTDTQYF. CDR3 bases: TGTGCCAGCAGTCGACAGGTCCCTGTCCATTTTACAACAGATACGCAGTATTTT.